Below, 16 T cell receptor beta chains from the same sample are listed, as sequenced in a study of blood T cell repertoires in COVID-19. Sequencing was performed with immunoSEQ multiplex PCR; in TCRdb, only in-frame clones are kept and a portion is missing. The table includes about 100,000 clones, around 91% detected once. Sample: peripheral blood. These receptors came from a man younger than 35 with COVID-19, enrolled during active disease.

The V gene is TRBV28, the J gene TRBJ2-7, with 12 bases identical to TRBD2. Trimming at V came to 5 bases and at J to 3 bases, leaving 5 bases not matched to a gene. Germline V gene lookup returns CDR1 MDHEN and CDR2 SYDVKM. This CDR3 is built from 15 residues. The CDR3 spells CASSPRLAGDYEQYF. CDR3 sequence (DNA): TGTGCCAGCAGTCCCCGACTAGCGGGAGACTACGAGCAGTACTTC.

The genes are TRBV27 and TRBJ2-7; TRBD2 agrees at 8 bases. The CDR3 has 16 amino acids. J gave up 2 bases and V 4 bases, and 10 bases lay outside the gene matches. CDR1 is MNHEY and CDR2 is SMNVEV in the germline V gene (reference sequence). The CDR3 loop is CASSSSPSGPTYEQYF. DNA of the CDR3: TGTGCCAGCAGTTCCTCGCCTAGCGGGCCTACCTACGAGCAGTACTTC.

The rearrangement links TRBV9 to TRBJ2-5, with 8 nucleotides matching TRBD2. V lost 2 bases, J lost 5 bases, and 8 bases stayed unmatched. Looked up from germline, CDR1 is SGDLS and CDR2 is YYNGEE. The CDR3 is 15 residues long. The CDR3 protein is CASSVSGSLAETQYF. The CDR3 DNA sequence: TGTGCCAGCAGCGTGAGCGGGAGCTTAGCTGAGACCCAGTACTTC.

The CDR3 loop reads CASSNQGDGYGYTF. CDR3 sequence (DNA): TGTGCCAGCAGTAACCAGGGGGATGGCTATGGCTACACCTTC. The chain links TRBV6-2 or TRBV6-3 to TRBJ1-2; 7 nucleotides agree with TRBD1. Germline V lookup: CDR1 MNHEY, CDR2 SVGEGT. V dropped 5 bases and J dropped 4; count of bases not matched to a gene: 7. The CDR3 covers 14 residues.

The chain uses TRBV11-3 and TRBJ2-1, with 8 positions matching TRBD1. Germline lookup yields CDR1 SGHNT and CDR2 YENEEA. The CDR3 contains 17 residues. V was pared by 4 bases and J by 0 bases, with 8 bases of the junction left unmatched. CDR3 sequence (DNA): TGTGCCAGCAGCTCAGGACAGGGCCTGATCTCCTACAATGAGCAGTTCTTC. Translating it yields CASSSGQGLISYNEQFF. Looking up the rest from reference TRBV11-3 and TRBJ2-1 gives the full variable domain: EAGVVQSPRYKIIEKKQPVAFWCNPISGHNTLYWYLQNLGQGPELLIRYENEEAVDDSQLPKDRFSAERLKGVDSTLKIQPAELGDSAVYLCASSSGQGLISYNEQFFGPGTRLTVL.

The rearrangement joins TRBV7-9 to TRBJ2-2; 8 positions match TRBD2. V lost 6 bases and J lost 4; bases outside the gene matches: 10. CDR1 is SEHNR, CDR2 FQNEAQ, per germline (reference sequence). The CDR3 is 16 residues long. In nucleotides, the CDR3 is TGTGCCAGCAGTCTCCGGGGGGGGGCGCCCACCGGGGAGCTGTTTTTT. Its translation is CASSLRGGAPTGELFF.

The chain combines TRBV24-1 with TRBJ2-1, with TRBD2 as a possible D gene (5 bases). This CDR3 is built from 14 residues. V was cut by 6 bases and J by 8 bases, with 16 bases left in between. CDR1 and CDR2 (germline): KGHDR, SFDVKD. The CDR3 DNA reads as TGTGCCACCAGTTATCGGCTTGGAGGCGATGAGCAGTTCTTC. Translation gives CATSYRLGGDEQFF.

The chain employs TRBV28 and TRBJ1-2; perhaps TRBD1 as D (5 bases). Germline V CDR1 and CDR2: MDHEN, SYDVKM. CDR3 length equals 14 residues. V was trimmed by 3 bases and J by 2 bases, leaving 10 bases between them. The CDR3 nucleotides read TGTGCCAGCAGTTTCGCAGGGTCCAACTATGGCTACACCTTC. It translates to CASSFAGSNYGYTF.

The chain uses TRBV5-1 and TRBJ2-7; TRBD2 might be the D (6 bases). Deletions cut 0 bases from V and 3 bases from J, with 13 bases between. Germline CDR1 SGHRS, CDR2 YFSETQ. The CDR3 spans 15 residues. CDR3 bases: TGCGCCAGCAGCTTGGGGGCTGGGACTGACTACGAGCAGTACTTC. It is translated as CASSLGAGTDYEQYF.

The rearrangement joins TRBV12-3 or TRBV12-4 to TRBJ2-7, with a possible D match to TRBD1 (6 bases). With 4 bases removed from V and 9 bases from J, the gap between germline ends came to 13 bases. The CDR3 is 12 residues long. The CDR3 is CASSYDRTRQYF. CDR3 nucleotides: TGTGCCAGCAGTTACGACAGGACGAGGCAGTACTTC.

The chain couples TRBV6-5 to TRBJ2-2, with TRBD1 identical over 10 bases. The V gene end was trimmed by 6 bases and the J gene end by 4 bases; junction bases not matched to a gene: 2. There are 14 residues in the CDR3. In germline, CDR1 is MNHEY, CDR2 SVGAGI. The CDR3 DNA is TGTGCCAGCAGGGGGACAGGGGTCACCGGGGAGCTGTTTTTT. It specifies CASRGTGVTGELFF.

This clone came up once. This rearrangement joins TRBV5-4 to TRBJ1-1, with D hard to call. The germline V gene encodes CDR1 SGHNT and CDR2 YYREEE (reference sequence). This CDR3 region has 13 residues. The V end lost 0 bases, the J end lost 5 bases, and 8 bases lay between the germline ends. The CDR3 loop reads CASSLAWRTEAFF. The CDR3 DNA sequence: TGTGCCAGCAGCTTGGCCTGGAGGACTGAAGCTTTCTTT.

This chain connects TRBV11-2 to TRBJ2-7, with D possibly matching TRBD2 (8 bases). Trimming pared 7 bases from V and 2 bases from J, leaving 18 bases between. Germline V lookup: CDR1 SGHAT, CDR2 FQNNGV. The CDR3 length is 15 residues. The CDR3 DNA is TGTGCCAGCACCACAGGGGTAGCGGGAACCTACGAGCAGTACTTC. Its protein product is CASTTGVAGTYEQYF.

The gene calls are TRBV7-2 and TRBJ2-5; 9 bases align to TRBD2. The CDR3 runs to 14 residues. Germline V gene lookup returns CDR1 SGHTA and CDR2 FQGNSA. The V and J ends lost 2 bases and 5 bases, in that order; junction bases with no gene match: 3. CDR3: CASSLLGLAETQYF. The CDR3 DNA follows: TGTGCCAGCAGCTTACTCGGACTAGCGGAGACCCAGTACTTC.

The gene calls are TRBV18 and TRBJ1-4; TRBD1 might be the D (5 bases). CDR3 length: 14 amino acids. V was pared by 5 bases and J by 0 bases, with 7 bases between. Germline CDR1 is KGHSH and CDR2 is LQKENI. In DNA, the CDR3 is TGTGCCAGCTCATCGGACACAACTAATGAAAAACTGTTTTTT. Its protein product is CASSSDTTNEKLFF.

The chain combines TRBV18 with TRBJ2-7; 7 bases line up with TRBD2. This CDR3 is built from 15 residues. J was trimmed by 5 bases and V by 5 bases; bases with no gene match: 12. The germline gives CDR1 KGHSH, CDR2 LQKENI. CDR3: CASSSLGGNSHEQYF. Written as DNA, the CDR3 is TGTGCCAGCTCATCATTGGGGGGGAATTCACACGAGCAGTACTTC.